This is a list of T cell receptor beta chains from one sample in a study of blood T cell repertoires in COVID-19. Repertoires were generated with immunoSEQ multiplex PCR, while TCRdb's copy carries only in-frame clones and drops some. The sample holds about 260,000 clones, 70% to 90% seen once. Sequenced input: peripheral blood. These receptors originate from a man aged 25-45 years with active or convalescent COVID-19. Each CDR3 is given with its conserved first and last residue. Fields, in order: D gene, clone size, J gene, V gene, CDR3 protein, CDR3 DNA. A D gene is named only where the DNA matches it firmly. Rows may omit the clone size; those that give it use once, few, many or a size class.

D: NA; size: once; J: TRBJ2-3; V: TRBV5-5; CDR3: CASRDEGVDTQYF; DNA: TGTGCCAGCAGGGACGAGGGGGTAGATACGCAGTATTTT
D: NA; size: NA; J: TRBJ1-4; V: TRBV19; CDR3: CASSIDLYGGLDEKLFF; DNA: TGTGCCAGTAGTATAGATCTATATGGCGGGTTGGATGAAAAACTGTTTTTT
D: NA; size: NA; J: TRBJ2-5; V: TRBV5-1; CDR3: CASSLGGGTVQETQYF; DNA: TGCGCCAGCAGCTTGGGCGGCGGGACAGTGCAAGAGACCCAGTACTTC
D: NA; size: NA; J: TRBJ1-1; V: TRBV5-4; CDR3: CASSPRGGNTEAFF; DNA: TGTGCCAGCAGTCCGCGAGGGGGGAACACTGAAGCTTTCTTT
D: NA; size: NA; J: TRBJ1-2; V: TRBV30; CDR3: CAWSGEGYTF; DNA: TGTGCCTGGAGTGGAGAGGGCTACACCTTC
D: NA; size: NA; J: TRBJ2-3; V: TRBV7-8; CDR3: CASSLVQGTDTQYF; DNA: TGTGCCAGCAGCTTAGTACAGGGAACAGATACGCAGTATTTT
D: NA; size: few; J: TRBJ1-5; V: TRBV5-6; CDR3: CASSLPGYGQPQHF; DNA: TGTGCCAGCAGCTTGCCGGGGTATGGACAGCCCCAGCATTTT
D: NA; size: NA; J: TRBJ2-7; V: TRBV5-6; CDR3: CASSFGQGGEQYF; DNA: TGTGCCAGCAGCTTCGGGCAGGGCGGCGAGCAGTACTTC
D: NA; size: NA; J: TRBJ1-2; V: TRBV9; CDR3: CASSASTVTGGEGYTF; DNA: TGTGCCAGCAGCGCTTCTACCGTGACGGGGGGAGAGGGCTACACCTTC
D: TRBD2; size: NA; J: TRBJ2-1; V: TRBV7-8; CDR3: CASSLVAGGRGAEQFF; DNA: TGTGCCAGCAGCTTAGTTGCGGGGGGCCGAGGGGCTGAGCAGTTCTTC
D: NA; size: NA; J: TRBJ2-1; V: TRBV24-1; CDR3: CATSQDSNNEQFF; DNA: TGTGCCACCAGTCAGGACTCAAACAATGAGCAGTTCTTC
D: TRBD1; size: once; J: TRBJ1-2; V: TRBV4-2; CDR3: CASSQASGGNYGYTF; DNA: TGTGCCAGCAGCCAAGCGTCAGGGGGTAACTATGGCTACACCTTC
D: TRBD1; size: NA; J: TRBJ2-7; V: TRBV2; CDR3: CATSRTGGYEQYF; DNA: TGTGCCACCAGCCGGACAGGGGGTTACGAGCAGTACTTC
D: NA; size: NA; J: TRBJ2-7; V: TRBV5-1; CDR3: CASSLVAGPDEQYF; DNA: TGCGCCAGCAGCTTGGTCGCGGGGCCTGACGAGCAGTACTTC
D: TRBD2; size: NA; J: TRBJ2-3; V: TRBV6-2/TRBV6-3; CDR3: CASSSGLAGGTDTQYF; DNA: TGTGCCAGCAGTTCCGGACTAGCGGGGGGCACAGATACGCAGTATTTT
D: NA; size: many; J: TRBJ1-2; V: TRBV29-1; CDR3: CSVASRNYGYTF; DNA: TGCAGCGTTGCGAGCCGTAACTATGGCTACACCTTC
D: TRBD1; size: NA; J: TRBJ1-2; V: TRBV5-6; CDR3: CASSLDLGTEKTGGYTF; DNA: TGTGCCAGCAGCTTGGACCTCGGGACAGAAAAAACGGGTGGCTACACCTTC
D: TRBD1; size: NA; J: TRBJ2-5; V: TRBV9; CDR3: CASSVEGQPQETQYF; DNA: TGTGCCAGCAGCGTAGAGGGACAGCCCCAAGAGACCCAGTACTTC
D: TRBD1; size: NA; J: TRBJ2-7; V: TRBV13; CDR3: CASSLSGTGLREQYF; DNA: TGTGCCAGCAGCTTATCAGGGACAGGGCTTCGCGAGCAGTACTTC
D: NA; size: NA; J: TRBJ1-1; V: TRBV3-1/TRBV3-2; CDR3: CASSRTNSGRFEAFF; DNA: TGTGCCAGCAGCCGGACTAATAGCGGAAGATTTGAAGCTTTCTTT
D: TRBD2; size: NA; J: TRBJ2-5; V: TRBV2; CDR3: CASSEWPGGQETQYF; DNA: TGTGCCAGCAGTGAGTGGCCGGGGGGACAAGAGACCCAGTACTTC
D: NA; size: NA; J: TRBJ1-5; V: TRBV2; CDR3: CASRMDRNQPQHF; DNA: TGTGCCAGCAGGATGGACAGAAATCAGCCCCAGCATTTT
D: NA; size: NA; J: TRBJ1-6; V: TRBV6-2/TRBV6-3; CDR3: CASSLDGYNSPLHF; DNA: TGTGCCAGCAGTCTAGACGGCTATAATTCACCCCTCCACTTT
D: TRBD1; size: once; J: TRBJ2-5; V: TRBV11-2; CDR3: CASSLRQGQETQYF; DNA: TGTGCCAGCAGCTTAAGACAGGGCCAAGAGACCCAGTACTTC
D: NA; size: few; J: TRBJ1-3; V: TRBV27; CDR3: CARQNPGQGNLDTIYF; DNA: TGTGCCAGGCAAAACCCCGGGCAGGGAAATCTAGACACCATATATTTT
D: TRBD2; size: NA; J: TRBJ2-2; V: TRBV9; CDR3: CASSAGEGNTGELFF; DNA: TGTGCCAGCAGCGCTGGGGAGGGAAACACCGGGGAGCTGTTTTTT
D: TRBD2; size: NA; J: TRBJ2-3; V: TRBV3-1/TRBV3-2; CDR3: CASSQLAGAADTQYF; DNA: TGTGCCAGCAGCCAGCTAGCGGGGGCGGCAGATACGCAGTATTTT
D: NA; size: NA; J: TRBJ1-2; V: TRBV2; CDR3: CASSVPGTPLSNYGYTF; DNA: TGTGCCAGCAGTGTGCCAGGCACCCCACTTTCTAACTATGGCTACACCTTC
D: TRBD1; size: NA; J: TRBJ1-1; V: TRBV7-2; CDR3: CASSTDRDTEAFF; DNA: TGTGCCAGCAGCACGGACAGGGACACTGAAGCTTTCTTT
D: TRBD1; size: NA; J: TRBJ2-7; V: TRBV20-1; CDR3: CSASYTGTGVGEQYF; DNA: TGCAGTGCTAGTTATACCGGGACAGGAGTAGGGGAGCAGTACTTC
D: NA; size: NA; J: TRBJ1-3; V: TRBV3-1/TRBV3-2; CDR3: CASGTNRGNTIYF; DNA: TGTGCCAGCGGTACAAACAGGGGAAACACCATATATTTT
D: TRBD1; size: NA; J: TRBJ1-6; V: TRBV9; CDR3: CASSEDREYPNSPLHF; DNA: TGTGCCAGCAGCGAGGACAGGGAATACCCTAATTCACCCCTCCACTTT
D: NA; size: NA; J: TRBJ1-6; V: TRBV5-4; CDR3: CASSFLDNSPLHF; DNA: TGTGCCAGCAGCTTTCTCGATAATTCACCCCTCCACTTT
D: NA; size: NA; J: TRBJ2-7; V: TRBV27; CDR3: CASIIVDSLYEQYF; DNA: TGTGCCAGCATAATAGTGGACAGCCTCTACGAGCAGTACTTC
D: TRBD2; size: NA; J: TRBJ2-7; V: TRBV7-8; CDR3: CASSRPGLAPEQYF; DNA: TGTGCCAGCAGCCGGCCGGGACTAGCCCCCGAGCAGTACTTC
D: NA; size: NA; J: TRBJ1-5; V: TRBV21-1; CDR3: CARGGSNQPQHF; DNA: TGTGCCCGGGGGGGTAGCAATCAGCCCCAGCATTTT
D: NA; size: NA; J: TRBJ1-5; V: TRBV6-2/TRBV6-3; CDR3: CASSYAKYRDPGQPQHF; DNA: TGTGCCAGCAGTTACGCAAAATACAGGGATCCCGGTCAGCCCCAGCATTTT
D: TRBD1; size: NA; J: TRBJ2-7; V: TRBV29-1; CDR3: CSVDQGAAGPYEQYF; DNA: TGCAGCGTTGATCAGGGGGCCGCGGGACCCTACGAGCAGTACTTC
D: NA; size: NA; J: TRBJ1-5; V: TRBV7-9; CDR3: CASSTDRNQPQHF; DNA: TGTGCCAGCAGCACAGACAGGAATCAGCCCCAGCATTTT
D: TRBD1; size: NA; J: TRBJ1-1; V: TRBV30; CDR3: CAWSNYLDRAKNTEAFF; DNA: TGTGCCTGGAGTAACTACCTGGACAGGGCTAAGAACACTGAAGCTTTCTTT
D: NA; size: few; J: TRBJ2-3; V: TRBV6-4; CDR3: CASSPFGGGGTDTQYF; DNA: TGTGCCAGCAGTCCCTTTGGAGGAGGGGGCACAGATACGCAGTATTTT
D: TRBD2; size: NA; J: TRBJ2-1; V: TRBV6-1; CDR3: CASSEITGLAGNEQFF; DNA: TGTGCCAGCAGTGAGATAACGGGACTAGCGGGGAATGAGCAGTTCTTC
D: NA; size: NA; J: TRBJ1-2; V: TRBV29-1; CDR3: CSVPDGLYGYTF; DNA: TGCAGCGTTCCGGACGGACTTTATGGCTACACCTTC
D: NA; size: NA; J: TRBJ1-5; V: TRBV2; CDR3: CASSEGRDWNSNQPQHF; DNA: TGTGCCAGCAGTGAAGGGAGGGACTGGAATAGCAATCAGCCCCAGCATTTT
D: TRBD1; size: NA; J: TRBJ1-2; V: TRBV18; CDR3: CASSFTDRGDYGYTF; DNA: TGTGCCAGCTCATTCACGGACAGGGGGGACTATGGCTACACCTTC